The source of this T cell receptor (beta chain) is a study of cytomegalovirus exposure and HLA in healthy donors. Study-wide background: The study's early data release held some 85 million unique TCRs from HLA-typed donors.

Study results and limitations: Cytomegalovirus status was reportedly diagnosed by the classifier with high specificity and sensitivity. From TCR beta sequences, most subjects' HLA-A and HLA-B alleles were reportedly predicted accurately.

The PCR made use of 60 Vbeta and 13 Jbeta primers. Clones were read by immunoSEQ multiplex PCR, and TCRdb kept only the in-frame ones, dropping some. The sample yields 120,000 or so clones, about three quarters seen once. V was trimmed by 3 bases and J by 11 bases, leaving 14 bases between them. The CDR3 covers 13 residues. Germline lookup yields CDR1 SGDLS and CDR2 YYNGEE. Regarding this clone: Its specificity is unknown.

The chain links TRBV9 to TRBJ1-4; D is unclear. This clonotype was obtained from a woman in her thirties or forties in good health and CMV-seronegative. The sequenced material came from PBMCs. The CDR3, as DNA: TGTGCCAGCAGCGAGGCTCCTAGCGAGAAACTGTTTTTT. It yields the protein CASSEAPSEKLFF. Filled out from reference TRBV9 and TRBJ1-4, the complete variable domain reads DSGVTQTPKHLITATGQRVTLRCSPRSGDLSVYWYQQSLDQGLQFLIQYYNGEERAKGNILERFSAQQFPDLHSELNLSSLELGDSALYFCASSEAPSEKLFFGSGTQLSVL.